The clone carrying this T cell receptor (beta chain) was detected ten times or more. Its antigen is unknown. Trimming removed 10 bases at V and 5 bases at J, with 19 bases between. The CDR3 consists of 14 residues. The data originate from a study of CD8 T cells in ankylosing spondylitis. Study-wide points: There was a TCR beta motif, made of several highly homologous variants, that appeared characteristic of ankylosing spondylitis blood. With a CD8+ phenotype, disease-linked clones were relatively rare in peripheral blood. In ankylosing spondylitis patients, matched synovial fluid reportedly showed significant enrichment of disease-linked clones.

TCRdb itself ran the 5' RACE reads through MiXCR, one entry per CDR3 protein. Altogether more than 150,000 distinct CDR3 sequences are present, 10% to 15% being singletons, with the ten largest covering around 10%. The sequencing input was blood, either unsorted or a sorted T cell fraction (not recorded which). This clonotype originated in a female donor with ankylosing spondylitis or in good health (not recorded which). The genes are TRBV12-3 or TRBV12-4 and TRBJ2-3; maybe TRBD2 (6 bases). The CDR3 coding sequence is TGTGCCACCCTAGTGGGGGGTGGTAGAGATACGCAGTATTTT. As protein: CATLVGGGRDTQYF.